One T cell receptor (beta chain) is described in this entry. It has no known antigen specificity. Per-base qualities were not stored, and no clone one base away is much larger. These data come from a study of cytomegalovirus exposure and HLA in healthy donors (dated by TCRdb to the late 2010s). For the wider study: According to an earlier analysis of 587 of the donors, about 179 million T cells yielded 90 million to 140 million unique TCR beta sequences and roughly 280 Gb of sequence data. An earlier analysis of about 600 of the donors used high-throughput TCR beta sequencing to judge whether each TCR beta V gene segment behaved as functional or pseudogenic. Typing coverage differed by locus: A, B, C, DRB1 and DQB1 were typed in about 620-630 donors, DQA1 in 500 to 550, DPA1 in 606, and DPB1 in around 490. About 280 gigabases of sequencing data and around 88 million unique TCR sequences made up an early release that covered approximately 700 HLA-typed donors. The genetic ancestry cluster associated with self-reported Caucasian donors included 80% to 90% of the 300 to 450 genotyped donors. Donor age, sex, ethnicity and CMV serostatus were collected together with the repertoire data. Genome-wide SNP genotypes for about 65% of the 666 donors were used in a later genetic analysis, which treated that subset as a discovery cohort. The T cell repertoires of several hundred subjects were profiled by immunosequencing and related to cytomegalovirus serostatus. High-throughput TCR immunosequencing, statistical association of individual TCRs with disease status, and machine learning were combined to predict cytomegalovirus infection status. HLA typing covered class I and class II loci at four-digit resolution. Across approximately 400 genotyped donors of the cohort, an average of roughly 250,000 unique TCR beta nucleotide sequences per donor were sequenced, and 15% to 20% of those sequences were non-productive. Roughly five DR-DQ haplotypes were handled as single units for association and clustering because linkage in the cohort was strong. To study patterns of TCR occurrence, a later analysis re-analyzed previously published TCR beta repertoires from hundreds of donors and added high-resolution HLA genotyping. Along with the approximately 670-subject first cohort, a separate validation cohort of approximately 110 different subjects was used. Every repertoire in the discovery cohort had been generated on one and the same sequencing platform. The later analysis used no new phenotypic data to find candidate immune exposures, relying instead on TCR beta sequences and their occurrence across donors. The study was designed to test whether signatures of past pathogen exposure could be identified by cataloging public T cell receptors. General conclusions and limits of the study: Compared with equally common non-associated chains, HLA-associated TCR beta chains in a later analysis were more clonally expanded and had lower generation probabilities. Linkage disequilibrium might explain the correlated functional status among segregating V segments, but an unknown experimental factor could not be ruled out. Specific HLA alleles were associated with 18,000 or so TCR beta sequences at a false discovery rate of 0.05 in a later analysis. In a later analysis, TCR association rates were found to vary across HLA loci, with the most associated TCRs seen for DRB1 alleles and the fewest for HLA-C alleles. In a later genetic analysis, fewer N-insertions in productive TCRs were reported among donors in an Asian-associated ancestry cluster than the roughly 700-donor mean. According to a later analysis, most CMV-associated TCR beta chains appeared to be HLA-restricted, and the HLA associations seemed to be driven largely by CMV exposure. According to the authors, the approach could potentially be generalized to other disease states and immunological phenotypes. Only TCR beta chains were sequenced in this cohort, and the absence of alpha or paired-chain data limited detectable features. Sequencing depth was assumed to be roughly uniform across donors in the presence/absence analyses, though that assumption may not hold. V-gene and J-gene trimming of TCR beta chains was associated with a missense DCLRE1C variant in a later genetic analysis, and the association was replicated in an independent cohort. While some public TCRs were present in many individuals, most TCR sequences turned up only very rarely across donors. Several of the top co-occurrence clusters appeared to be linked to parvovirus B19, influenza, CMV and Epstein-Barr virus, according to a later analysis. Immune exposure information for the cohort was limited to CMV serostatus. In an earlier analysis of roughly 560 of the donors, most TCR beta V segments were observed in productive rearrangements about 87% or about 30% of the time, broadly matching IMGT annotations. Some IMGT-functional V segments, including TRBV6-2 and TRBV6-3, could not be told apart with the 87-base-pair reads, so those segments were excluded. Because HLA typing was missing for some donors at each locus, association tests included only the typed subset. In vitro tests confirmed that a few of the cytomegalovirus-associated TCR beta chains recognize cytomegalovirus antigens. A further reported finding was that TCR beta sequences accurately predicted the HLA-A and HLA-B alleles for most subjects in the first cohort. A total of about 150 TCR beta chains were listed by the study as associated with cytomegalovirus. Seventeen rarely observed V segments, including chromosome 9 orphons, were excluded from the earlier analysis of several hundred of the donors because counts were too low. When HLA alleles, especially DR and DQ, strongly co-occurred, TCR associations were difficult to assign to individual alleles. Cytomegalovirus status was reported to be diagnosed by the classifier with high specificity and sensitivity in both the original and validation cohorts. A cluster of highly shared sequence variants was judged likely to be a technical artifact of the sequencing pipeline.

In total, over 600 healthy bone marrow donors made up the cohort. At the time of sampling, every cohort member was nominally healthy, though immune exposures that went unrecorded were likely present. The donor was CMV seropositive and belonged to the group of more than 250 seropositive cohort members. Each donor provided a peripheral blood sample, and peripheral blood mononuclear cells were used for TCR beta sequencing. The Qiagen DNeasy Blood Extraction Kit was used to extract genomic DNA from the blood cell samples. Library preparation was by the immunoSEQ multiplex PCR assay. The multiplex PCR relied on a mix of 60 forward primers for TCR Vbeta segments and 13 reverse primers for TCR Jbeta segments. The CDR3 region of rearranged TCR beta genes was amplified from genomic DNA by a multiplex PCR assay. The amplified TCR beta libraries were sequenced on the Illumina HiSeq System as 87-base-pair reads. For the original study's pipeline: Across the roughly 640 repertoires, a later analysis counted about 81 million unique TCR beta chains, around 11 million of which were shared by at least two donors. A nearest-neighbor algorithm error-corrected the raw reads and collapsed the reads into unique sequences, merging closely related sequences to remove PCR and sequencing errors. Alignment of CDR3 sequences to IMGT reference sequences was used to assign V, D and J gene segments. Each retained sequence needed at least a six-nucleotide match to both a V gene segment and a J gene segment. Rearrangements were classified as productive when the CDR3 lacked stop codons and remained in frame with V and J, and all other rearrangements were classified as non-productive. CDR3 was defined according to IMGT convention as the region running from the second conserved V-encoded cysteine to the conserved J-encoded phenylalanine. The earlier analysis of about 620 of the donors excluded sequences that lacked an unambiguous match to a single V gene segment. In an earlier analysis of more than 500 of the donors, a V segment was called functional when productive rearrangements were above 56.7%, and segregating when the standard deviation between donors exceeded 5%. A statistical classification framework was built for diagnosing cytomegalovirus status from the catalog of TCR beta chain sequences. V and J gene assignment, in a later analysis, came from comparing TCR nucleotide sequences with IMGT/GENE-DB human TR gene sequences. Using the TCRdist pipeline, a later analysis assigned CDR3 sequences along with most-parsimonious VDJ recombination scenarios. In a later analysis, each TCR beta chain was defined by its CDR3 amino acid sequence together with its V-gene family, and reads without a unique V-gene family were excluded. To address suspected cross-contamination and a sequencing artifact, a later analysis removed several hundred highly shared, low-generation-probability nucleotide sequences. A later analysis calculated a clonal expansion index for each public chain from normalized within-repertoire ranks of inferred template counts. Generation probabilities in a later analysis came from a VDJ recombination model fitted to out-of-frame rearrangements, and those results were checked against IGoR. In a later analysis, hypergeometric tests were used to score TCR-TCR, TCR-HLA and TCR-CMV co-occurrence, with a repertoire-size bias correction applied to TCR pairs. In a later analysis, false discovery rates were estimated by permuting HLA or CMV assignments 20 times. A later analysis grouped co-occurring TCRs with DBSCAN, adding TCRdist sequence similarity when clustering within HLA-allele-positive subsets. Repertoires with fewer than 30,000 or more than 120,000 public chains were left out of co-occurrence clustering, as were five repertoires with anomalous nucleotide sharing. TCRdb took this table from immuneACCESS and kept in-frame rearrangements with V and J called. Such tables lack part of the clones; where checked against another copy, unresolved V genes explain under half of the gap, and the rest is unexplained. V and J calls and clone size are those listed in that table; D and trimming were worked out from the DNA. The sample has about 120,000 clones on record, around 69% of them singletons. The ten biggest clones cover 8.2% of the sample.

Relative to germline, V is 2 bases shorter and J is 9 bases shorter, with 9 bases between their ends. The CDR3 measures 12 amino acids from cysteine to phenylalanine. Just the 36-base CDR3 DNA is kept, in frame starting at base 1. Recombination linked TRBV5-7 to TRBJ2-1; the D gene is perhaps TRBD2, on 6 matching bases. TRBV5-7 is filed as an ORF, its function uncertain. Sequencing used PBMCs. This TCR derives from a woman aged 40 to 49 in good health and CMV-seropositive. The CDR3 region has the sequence CASSLPGSEQFF. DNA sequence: TGTGCCAGCAGCTTACCCGGGAGTGAGCAGTTCTTC.